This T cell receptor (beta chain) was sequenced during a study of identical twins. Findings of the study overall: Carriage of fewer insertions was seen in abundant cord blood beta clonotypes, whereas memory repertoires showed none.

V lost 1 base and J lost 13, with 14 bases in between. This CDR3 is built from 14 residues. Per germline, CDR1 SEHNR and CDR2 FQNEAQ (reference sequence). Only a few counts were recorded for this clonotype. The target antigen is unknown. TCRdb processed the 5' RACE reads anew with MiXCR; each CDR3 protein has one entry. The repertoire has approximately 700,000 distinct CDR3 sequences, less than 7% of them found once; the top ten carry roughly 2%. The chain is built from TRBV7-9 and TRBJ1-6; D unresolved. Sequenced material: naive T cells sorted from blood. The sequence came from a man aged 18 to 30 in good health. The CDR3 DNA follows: TGTGCCAGCAGCTTAGAAGGCGGGAGATTCCCCCTCCACTTT. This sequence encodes CASSLEGGRFPLHF.